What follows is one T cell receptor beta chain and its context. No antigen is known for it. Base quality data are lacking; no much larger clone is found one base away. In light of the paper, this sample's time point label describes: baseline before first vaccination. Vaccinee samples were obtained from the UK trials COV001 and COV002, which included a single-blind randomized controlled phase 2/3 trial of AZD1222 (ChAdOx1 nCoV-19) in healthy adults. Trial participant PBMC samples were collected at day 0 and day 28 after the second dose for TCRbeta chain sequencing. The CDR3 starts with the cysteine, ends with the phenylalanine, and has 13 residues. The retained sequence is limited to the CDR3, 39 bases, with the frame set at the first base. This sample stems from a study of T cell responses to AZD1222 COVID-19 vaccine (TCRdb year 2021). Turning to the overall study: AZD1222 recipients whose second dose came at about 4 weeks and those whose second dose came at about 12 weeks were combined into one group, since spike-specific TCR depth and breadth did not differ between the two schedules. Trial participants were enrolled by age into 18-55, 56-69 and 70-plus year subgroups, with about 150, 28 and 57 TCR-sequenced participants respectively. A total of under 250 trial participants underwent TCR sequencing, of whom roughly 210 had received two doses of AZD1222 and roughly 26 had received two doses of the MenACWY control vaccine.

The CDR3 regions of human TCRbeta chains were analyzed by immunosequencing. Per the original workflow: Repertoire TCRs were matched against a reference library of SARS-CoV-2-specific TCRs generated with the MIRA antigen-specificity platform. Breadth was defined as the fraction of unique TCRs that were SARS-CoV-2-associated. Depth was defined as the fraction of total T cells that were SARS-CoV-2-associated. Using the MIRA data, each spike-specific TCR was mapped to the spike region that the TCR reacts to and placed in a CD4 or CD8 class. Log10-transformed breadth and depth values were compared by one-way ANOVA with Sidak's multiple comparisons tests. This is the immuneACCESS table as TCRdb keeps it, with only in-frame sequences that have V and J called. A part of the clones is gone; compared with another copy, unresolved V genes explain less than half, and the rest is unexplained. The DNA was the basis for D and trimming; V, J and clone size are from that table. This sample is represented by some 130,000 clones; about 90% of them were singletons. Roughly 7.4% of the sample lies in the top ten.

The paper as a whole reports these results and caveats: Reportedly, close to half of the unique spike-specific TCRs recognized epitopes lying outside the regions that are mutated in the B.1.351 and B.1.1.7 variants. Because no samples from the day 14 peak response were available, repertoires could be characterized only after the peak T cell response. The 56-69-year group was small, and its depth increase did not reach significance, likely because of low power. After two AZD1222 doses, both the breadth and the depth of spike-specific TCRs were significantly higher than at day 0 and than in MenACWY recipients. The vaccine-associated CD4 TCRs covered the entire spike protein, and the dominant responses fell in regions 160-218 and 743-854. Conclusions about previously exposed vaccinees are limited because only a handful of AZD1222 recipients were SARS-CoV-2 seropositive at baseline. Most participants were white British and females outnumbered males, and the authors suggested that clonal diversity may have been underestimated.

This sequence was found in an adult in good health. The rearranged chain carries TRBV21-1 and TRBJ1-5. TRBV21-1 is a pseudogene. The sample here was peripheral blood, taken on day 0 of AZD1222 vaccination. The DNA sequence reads TGTGCCAGCAGCCTGGACAGCAATCAGCCCCAGCATTTT. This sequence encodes CASSLDSNQPQHF.